These T cell receptor beta chains were read from a single sample in a study of human T cells and chemical hapten exposure. TCRdb redid the calling of the 5' RACE reads with MiXCR, one entry per CDR3 protein. The sample lists over 70,000 distinct CDR3 sequences, approximately 15% seen once, with 6.5% to 7% in the top ten. The source is a female donor in good health. The CDR3 runs from the conserved cysteine through the conserved F or W. The order of the fields is V gene, J gene, clone size, D gene, CDR3 protein, CDR3 DNA. The D gene is left open where the match is weak. Some rows have no size entry. The others give once, few or many, or a class for an expanded clone.

V gene: TRBV7-6; J gene: TRBJ1-1; clone size: -; D gene: -; CDR3 protein: CASSVGPSGNTEAFF; CDR3 DNA: TGTGCCAGCAGCGTAGGACCCTCGGGGAACACTGAAGCTTTCTTT
V gene: TRBV5-4; J gene: TRBJ1-1; clone size: many; D gene: -; CDR3 protein: CASSLVGDTEAFF; CDR3 DNA: TGTGCCAGCAGCTTGGTGGGGGACACTGAAGCTTTCTTT
V gene: TRBV12-3/TRBV12-4; J gene: TRBJ2-4; clone size: few; D gene: -; CDR3 protein: CATAQTKNIQYF; CDR3 DNA: TGTGCCACGGCGCAAACCAAAAACATTCAGTACTTC
V gene: TRBV20-1; J gene: TRBJ1-1; clone size: -; D gene: -; CDR3 protein: CSARDVNTEAFF; CDR3 DNA: TGCAGTGCTAGAGATGTGAACACTGAAGCTTTCTTT
V gene: TRBV5-1; J gene: TRBJ1-2; clone size: -; D gene: -; CDR3 protein: CASSLVGGDYGYNF; CDR3 DNA: TGCGCCAGCAGCTTGGTCGGAGGGGACTATGGCTACAACTTC
V gene: TRBV12-3/TRBV12-4; J gene: TRBJ2-7; clone size: -; D gene: -; CDR3 protein: CASSPDFRSEQYF; CDR3 DNA: TGTGCCAGCAGTCCGGATTTTAGGAGCGAGCAGTACTTC
V gene: TRBV3-1; J gene: TRBJ2-2; clone size: many; D gene: -; CDR3 protein: CASSPLSGELFF; CDR3 DNA: TGTGCCAGCAGCCCCCTATCCGGGGAGCTGTTTTTT
V gene: TRBV18; J gene: TRBJ2-1; clone size: -; D gene: TRBD1; CDR3 protein: CASSPTLTGVFYNEQFF; CDR3 DNA: TGTGCCAGCTCACCGACCCTGACAGGGGTTTTCTACAATGAGCAGTTCTTC
V gene: TRBV29-1; J gene: TRBJ1-1; clone size: -; D gene: -; CDR3 protein: CSVVTAEAFF; CDR3 DNA: TGCAGCGTTGTCACGGCTGAAGCTTTCTTT
V gene: TRBV5-6; J gene: TRBJ2-7; clone size: -; D gene: -; CDR3 protein: CASSLISTYEQYF; CDR3 DNA: TGTGCCAGCAGCTTGATAAGTACCTACGAGCAGTACTTC
V gene: TRBV20-1; J gene: TRBJ1-1; clone size: -; D gene: -; CDR3 protein: CSAREGGKNTEAFF; CDR3 DNA: TGCAGTGCTAGAGAGGGGGGGAAGAACACTGAAGCTTTCTTT
V gene: TRBV28; J gene: TRBJ1-4; clone size: -; D gene: TRBD1; CDR3 protein: CASSPKRTGATNEKLFF; CDR3 DNA: TGTGCCAGCAGTCCGAAGAGAACAGGGGCAACTAATGAAAAACTGTTTTTT
V gene: TRBV6-5; J gene: TRBJ1-2; clone size: few; D gene: -; CDR3 protein: CASSYSRGKNYGYTF; CDR3 DNA: TGTGCCAGCAGTTACTCGAGGGGCAAAAACTATGGCTACACCTTC
V gene: TRBV18; J gene: TRBJ1-2; clone size: -; D gene: -; CDR3 protein: CASSPPAQTNYGYTF; CDR3 DNA: TGTGCCAGCTCACCACCAGCCCAAACTAACTATGGCTACACCTTC
V gene: TRBV6-6; J gene: TRBJ1-2; clone size: few; D gene: -; CDR3 protein: CASSYSRAASRDSASNYGYTF; CDR3 DNA: TGTGCCAGCAGTTACTCGAGAGCAGCTTCTCGTGACAGCGCCTCTAACTATGGCTACACCTTC
V gene: TRBV18; J gene: TRBJ2-7; clone size: few; D gene: -; CDR3 protein: CASSPGRTSHEQYF; CDR3 DNA: TGTGCCAGCTCACCGGGCAGGACGTCTCACGAGCAGTACTTC
V gene: TRBV6-2/TRBV6-3; J gene: TRBJ1-5; clone size: few; D gene: -; CDR3 protein: CASSYSGLINQPQHF; CDR3 DNA: TGTGCCAGCAGTTACTCTGGATTGATCAATCAGCCCCAGCATTTT
V gene: TRBV4-3; J gene: TRBJ2-1; clone size: many; D gene: TRBD2; CDR3 protein: CASSQDWTSRSYNEQFF; CDR3 DNA: TGCGCCAGCAGCCAAGACTGGACTAGCCGCTCCTACAATGAGCAGTTCTTC
V gene: TRBV5-4; J gene: TRBJ2-3; clone size: few; D gene: -; CDR3 protein: CASSQLHGTDTQYF; CDR3 DNA: TGTGCCAGCAGTCAACTACATGGCACAGATACGCAGTATTTT
V gene: TRBV28; J gene: TRBJ2-7; clone size: many; D gene: -; CDR3 protein: CASIPWGGPPSYEQYF; CDR3 DNA: TGTGCCAGCATCCCCTGGGGCGGGCCACCCTCCTACGAGCAGTACTTC
V gene: TRBV11-2; J gene: TRBJ2-2; clone size: -; D gene: TRBD1; CDR3 protein: CASRWEGQGRTGELFF; CDR3 DNA: TGTGCCAGCCGATGGGAGGGACAGGGAAGGACCGGGGAGCTGTTTTTT
V gene: TRBV11-2; J gene: TRBJ2-3; clone size: -; D gene: TRBD2; CDR3 protein: CASSLGLAGGHTDTQYF; CDR3 DNA: TGTGCCAGCAGCTTAGGTCTAGCGGGGGGGCACACAGATACGCAGTATTTT
V gene: TRBV6-5; J gene: TRBJ2-7; clone size: -; D gene: TRBD1; CDR3 protein: CASSTSPGGSYEQYF; CDR3 DNA: TGTGCCAGCAGTACAAGTCCAGGGGGTTCCTACGAGCAGTACTTC
V gene: TRBV7-8; J gene: TRBJ1-4; clone size: few; D gene: TRBD1; CDR3 protein: CASRTAGGSEEKLFF; CDR3 DNA: TGTGCCAGCAGAACGGCAGGGGGATCAGAAGAAAAACTGTTTTTT
V gene: TRBV18; J gene: TRBJ1-1; clone size: few; D gene: TRBD1; CDR3 protein: CASSPKTGGWNTEAFF; CDR3 DNA: TGTGCCAGCTCACCAAAAACAGGGGGCTGGAACACTGAAGCTTTCTTT